These 32 T cell receptor beta chains originate from one sample sequenced in a study of blood T cell repertoires in COVID-19. The protocol was immunoSEQ multiplex PCR, while the TCRdb copy is restricted to in-frame clones and leaves out a portion. The repertoire holds 40,000 to 50,000 clones, with 85% to 90% as singletons. What was sequenced was peripheral blood. The receptor set was obtained from a man in his forties with active COVID-19.

This chain connects TRBV9 to TRBJ2-7; D not certain. The CDR3 sequence is 14 residues long. Germline V gene lookup returns CDR1 SGDLS and CDR2 YYNGEE. Trimming pared 2 bases from V and 0 bases from J, leaving 9 bases between. The CDR3 reads CASSVRGSSYEQYF. CDR3 nucleotides: TGTGCCAGCAGCGTTCGAGGATCCTCCTACGAGCAGTACTTC.

V and J are TRBV15 and TRBJ2-6, with 7 bases fitting TRBD2. Germline CDR1 LNHNV, CDR2 YYDKDF (reference sequence). The CDR3 extends over 16 amino acids. J lost 4 bases, V lost 1 base, and 4 bases had no gene match. The DNA of the CDR3 is TGTGCCACCAGCAGAGCGGGGGGTGGAGGGGCCAACGTCCTGACTTTC. Amino acids: CATSRAGGGGANVLTF.

The chain couples TRBV19 to TRBJ1-1, with TRBD1 matching 9 bases. J gave up 4 bases and V 3 bases, and 6 bases lay outside the gene matches. Per germline, CDR1 LNHDA and CDR2 SQIVND (reference sequence). This CDR3 contains 15 residues. CDR3 sequence reads: CASSMGQGLVTEAFF. The CDR3 coding sequence is TGTGCCAGTAGTATGGGACAGGGTCTCGTCACTGAAGCTTTCTTT. Supplemented by reference TRBV19 and TRBJ1-1, the full variable domain reads DGGITQSPKYLFRKEGQNVTLSCEQNLNHDAMYWYRQDPGQGLRLIYYSQIVNDFQKGDIAEGYSVSREKKESFPLTVTSAQKNPTAFYLCASSMGQGLVTEAFFGQGTRLTVV.

The CDR3 DNA sequence: TGTGCCAGCAGCTTAGAGAGGAGCTCCTACGAGCAGTACTTC. It translates to CASSLERSSYEQYF. This rearrangement joins TRBV11-2 to TRBJ2-7, with D unclear. The CDR3 length is 14 residues. Germline V gene data show CDR1 as SGHAT and CDR2 as FQNNGV. Trimming removed 0 bases at V and 0 bases at J, with 6 bases between.

The gene calls are TRBV14 and TRBJ1-6; TRBD1 matches 11 bases. Germline-derived CDR1 and CDR2 are SGHDN and FVKESK. With 1 base clipped from V and 1 base from J, the junction kept 0 bases outside the gene matches. This CDR3 has 17 residues. The CDR3: CASSQGDRGSYNSPLHF. The CDR3 nucleotides are TGTGCCAGCAGCCAAGGGGACAGGGGGTCCTATAATTCACCCCTCCACTTT.

The CDR3 coding sequence is TGTGCCAGCAGTCGACAGGGGTTTGACTACGAGCAGTACTTC. Translating it yields CASSRQGFDYEQYF. The chain uses TRBV3-1 (or the pseudogene TRBV3-2) and TRBJ2-7; 8 bases are shared with TRBD1. CDR3 length equals 14 residues. V was pared by 6 bases and J by 3 bases, with 7 bases of the junction left unmatched. The germline gives CDR1 LGHDT, CDR2 YNNKEL (reference sequence).

For the CDR3, the DNA is TGTGCCAGCAATACCAGGGGTACTAATTCACCCCTCCACTTT. Translation: CASNTRGTNSPLHF. This chain connects TRBV28 to TRBJ1-6, with D perhaps matching TRBD1 (6 bases). The CDR3 is 14 residues long. Trimming removed 7 bases at V and 6 bases at J, with 13 bases between. Per germline, CDR1 MDHEN and CDR2 SYDVKM.

The chain recombines TRBV7-8 with TRBJ1-2, with 7 bases aligning to TRBD1. The ends lost 5 bases at V and 0 bases at J; junction bases unmatched: 9. Per the germline V gene, CDR1 is SGHVS and CDR2 is FQNEAQ. The CDR3 sequence is 16 residues long. The CDR3 nucleotides are TGTGCCAGCAGCCCACCCACAGGGGAAGCTAACTATGGCTACACCTTC. This codes for CASSPPTGEANYGYTF.

The chain carries TRBV27 and TRBJ2-1; 10 bases agree with TRBD2. V lost 5 bases to trimming and J lost 3 bases; unmatched junction nucleotides: 7. The CDR3 runs to 16 residues. CDR1 MNHEY and CDR2 SMNVEV come from the germline V gene (reference sequence). The CDR3 region is CASSIIGLAVYNEQFF. CDR3 sequence (DNA): TGTGCCAGCAGTATAATTGGACTAGCGGTCTACAATGAGCAGTTCTTC.

The V call is TRBV27, the J call TRBJ1-5, with D maybe TRBD1 (5 bases). Germline lookup yields CDR1 MNHEY and CDR2 SMNVEV (reference sequence). CDR3 length: 12 residues. Trimming stripped 6 bases from V and 4 bases from J, with 7 bases between. CDR3 nucleotides: TGTGCCAGCAGCAACAGGAATCAGCCCCAGCATTTT. Amino acid sequence: CASSNRNQPQHF.

J is TRBJ1-2 and V is TRBV6-5; possibly TRBD1 for D (6 bases). V was trimmed by 5 bases and J by 3 bases, leaving 16 bases between them. Germline CDR1 is MNHEY and CDR2 is SVGAGI. The CDR3 contains 15 residues. Here the CDR3 reads CASSTRQATHYGYTF. CDR3 nucleotides: TGTGCCAGCAGTACCCGACAGGCCACTCACTATGGCTACACCTTC.

V usage is TRBV5-6 and J usage is TRBJ2-2; D possibly corresponds to TRBD2 (6 bases). V shed 6 bases and J shed 8 bases, with 20 bases lying between them. This CDR3 region has 15 residues. Germline loops: CDR1 SGHDT, CDR2 YYEEEE. The CDR3 loop reads CASTPGLSRQGELFF. CDR3 nucleotides: TGTGCCAGCACCCCGGGACTCTCCCGGCAAGGGGAGCTGTTTTTT.

The J gene is TRBJ2-7, the V gene TRBV6-5; D may be TRBD1 (5 bases). V was pared by 8 bases and J by 2 bases, with 13 bases between. In germline, CDR1 is MNHEY, CDR2 SVGAGI. The CDR3 is 13 residues long. The CDR3 DNA reads TGTGCCAGCCAAGACAGTTTTCCCTACGAGCAGTACTTC. It encodes CASQDSFPYEQYF.

This clone came up a few times. The rearrangement joins TRBV30 to TRBJ2-2; 10 bases align to TRBD1. The junction had 4 bases not matched to a gene; V was cut back by 1 base and J by 5 bases. The CDR3 spans 15 residues. The germline gives CDR1 GTSNPN, CDR2 SVGIG (reference sequence). The CDR3: CAWSGDRGGTGELFF. CDR3 sequence (DNA): TGTGCCTGGAGTGGGGACAGGGGAGGGACCGGGGAGCTGTTTTTT.

This chain connects TRBV19 to TRBJ2-1, with 9 bases fitting TRBD2. Germline lookup yields CDR1 LNHDA and CDR2 SQIVND (reference sequence). The CDR3 contains 14 residues. V shed 9 bases and J 4 bases; nucleotides not matched to a gene: 7. CDR3 in amino acids: CASTNSGGYNEQFF. The CDR3 region has the DNA TGTGCCAGCACCAATAGCGGGGGTTACAATGAGCAGTTCTTC.

The V gene is TRBV21-1, the J gene TRBJ2-1; the DNA was not compared with TRBD2, the D call given in the table. TRBV21-1 corresponds to a pseudogene. CDR3 size: 21 residues. The CDR3 loop reads CASSKEREGLARFRTYNEQFF. The DNA of the CDR3 is TGTGCCAGCAGCAAAGAAAGGGAAGGACTAGCGAGATTTAGAACATACAATGAGCAGTTCTTC.

This chain links TRBV10-2 with TRBJ2-1; 13 bases agree with TRBD2. This CDR3 is 16 amino acids long. V was pared by 3 bases and J by 5 bases, with 4 bases of the junction left unmatched. CDR1 is WSHSY and CDR2 is SAAADI in the germline V gene. DNA of the CDR3: TGCGCCAGCAGTGAACTAGCGGGAGGGTTCAACAATGAGCAGTTCTTC. It codes for CASSELAGGFNNEQFF.

The chain joins TRBV9 to TRBJ2-1; 7 bases agree with TRBD2. V was clipped by 4 bases and J by 8 bases; unmatched bases: 6. Germline lookup yields CDR1 SGDLS and CDR2 YYNGEE. This CDR3 is 13 amino acids long. The CDR3 loop reads CASSSPGGYEQFF. The CDR3, as DNA: TGTGCCAGCAGCTCCCCGGGGGGTTATGAGCAGTTCTTC.

J is TRBJ2-2 and V is TRBV28, with TRBD1 identical over 8 bases. Trimming took 7 bases from V and 3 from J; bases not matched to a gene: 4. This CDR3 region has 14 residues. Germline loops: CDR1 MDHEN, CDR2 SYDVKM. The CDR3 here is CASTGGGYTGELFF. CDR3 DNA sequence: TGTGCCAGCACAGGGGGCGGGTACACCGGGGAGCTGTTTTTT.

Here the CDR3 reads CASSLSGTVGEQFF. The CDR3 bases are TGTGCCAGCAGTCTTAGCGGAACCGTTGGGGAGCAGTTCTTC. The chain carries TRBV6-5 and TRBJ2-1; D perhaps matches TRBD2 (6 bases). The CDR3 covers 14 residues. Germline V lookup: CDR1 MNHEY, CDR2 SVGAGI. V gave up 5 bases and J gave up 10 bases, with 18 bases separating them.

The chain couples TRBV9 to TRBJ1-6; D gene uncertain. Per the germline V gene, CDR1 is SGDLS and CDR2 is YYNGEE. This CDR3 contains 16 residues. V lost 2 bases to trimming and J lost 5 bases, with 14 bases between them. Here the CDR3 reads CASSVGPRVNNSPLHF. The CDR3 DNA follows: TGTGCCAGCAGCGTTGGCCCCCGGGTCAATAATTCACCCCTCCACTTT.

V gene TRBV7-8 combines with J gene TRBJ1-5; 10 bases agree with TRBD1. The V and J ends lost 5 bases and 7 bases, in that order; junction bases with no gene match: 8. The CDR3 has 15 amino acids. The germline gives CDR1 SGHVS, CDR2 FQNEAQ. Written as DNA, the CDR3 is TGTGCCAGCAGCGCCCGGACAGGGGGAGTACAGCCCCAGCATTTT. Translated, it gives CASSARTGGVQPQHF.

The J gene is TRBJ2-5, the V gene TRBV5-6, with 11 bases fitting TRBD2. The junction had 6 bases not matched to a gene; V was cut back by 1 base and J by 4 bases. This CDR3 has 16 amino acids. Germline CDR1 reads SGHDT; CDR2 reads YYEEEE. This chain's CDR3 is CASSLRLAGGIETQYF. Written as DNA, the CDR3 is TGTGCCAGCAGCTTGAGGCTAGCGGGAGGAATAGAGACCCAGTACTTC.

This rearrangement joins TRBV3-1 (or the pseudogene TRBV3-2) to TRBJ2-3, with D unresolved. CDR1 and CDR2 (germline): LGHDT, YNNKEL (reference sequence). The CDR3 has 13 residues. V lost 0 bases, J lost 4 bases, and 5 bases lay in between. In DNA form, the CDR3 reads TGTGCCAGCAGCCAAGATCTGTCAGATACGCAGTATTTT. It yields the protein CASSQDLSDTQYF.

Here the CDR3 reads CASSPTAGELFF. The CDR3 region has the DNA TGTGCCAGCAGCCCAACAGCCGGGGAGCTGTTTTTT. The chain couples TRBV9 to TRBJ2-2; no clear D gene. Germline-derived CDR1 and CDR2 are SGDLS and YYNGEE. There are 12 residues in the CDR3. The V gene lost 4 bases and the J gene lost 6 bases, with 7 bases spanning the gap.

The chain joins TRBV7-3 to TRBJ2-6; 11 bases map to TRBD2. The CDR3 loop spans 17 amino acids. The V gene end was trimmed by 6 bases and the J gene end by 2 bases; junction bases not matched to a gene: 6. Germline V gene sequence: CDR1 SGHTA, CDR2 FQGTGA. CDR3 residues: CASSQVAGGAGANVLTF. The CDR3 nucleotides are TGTGCCAGCAGTCAAGTAGCGGGAGGGGCTGGGGCCAACGTCCTGACTTTC.

The chain combines TRBV5-4 with TRBJ1-2, with D perhaps matching TRBD1 (5 bases). Trimming left V 4 bases short and J 6 bases short, with 16 bases between. Germline V gene lookup returns CDR1 SGHNT and CDR2 YYREEE (reference sequence). The CDR3 has 14 amino acids. The CDR3 DNA reads TGTGCCAGCAGCACGGGACTCCCGAAGGATGGCTACACCTTC. Translating gives CASSTGLPKDGYTF.

The chain uses TRBV5-1 and TRBJ2-2; possibly TRBD1 for D (5 bases). V lost 1 base to trimming and J lost 0 bases, with 10 bases between them. Germline values: CDR1 SGHRS, CDR2 YFSETQ. CDR3 length equals 16 residues. The CDR3 nucleotides read TGCGCCAGCAGCTTGCAGGGATTCGCGAACACCGGGGAGCTGTTTTTT. The encoded protein is CASSLQGFANTGELFF. The full variable domain, in which reference TRBV5-1 and TRBJ2-2 provide the parts outside the CDR3, is KAGVTQTPRYLIKTRGQQVTLSCSPISGHRSVSWYQQTPGQGLQFLFEYFSETQRNKGNFPGRFSGRQFSNSRSEMNVSTLELGDSALYLCASSLQGFANTGELFFGEGSRLTVL.

CDR3 coding DNA: TGTGCCAGCAGTTACTCGAGCAAGGATACGCAGTATTTT. This translates into CASSYSSKDTQYF. The chain employs TRBV6-5 and TRBJ2-3, with unresolved D. Trimming removed 0 bases at V and 6 bases at J, with 7 bases between. The V gene's germline CDR1 is MNHEY and CDR2 SVGAGI. This CDR3 comprises 13 residues.

CDR3 in amino acids: CASSWTGDEQYF. As DNA, the CDR3 is TGTGCCAGCAGTTGGACAGGGGACGAGCAGTACTTC. The J gene is TRBJ2-7, the V gene TRBV6-5; 9 nucleotides align to TRBD1. Germline V gene data show CDR1 as MNHEY and CDR2 as SVGAGI. The CDR3 runs 12 residues. Unmatched junction bases numbered 0, after V lost 4 bases and J lost 5 bases.

V usage is TRBV28 and J usage is TRBJ2-2; D possibly corresponds to TRBD1 (6 bases). Germline CDR1 MDHEN, CDR2 SYDVKM. This CDR3 contains 14 residues. V dropped 8 bases and J dropped 6 bases, with 16 bases sitting between them. In nucleotides, the CDR3 is TGTGCCAGCCGGACGACAGGTGTCTCCGGGGAGCTGTTTTTT. The encoded protein is CASRTTGVSGELFF.

The rearrangement links TRBV9 to TRBJ2-2; the D gene is possibly TRBD1 (8 bases). V was clipped by 6 bases and J by 3 bases, with 15 bases between them. The CDR3 runs 15 residues. Per germline, CDR1 SGDLS and CDR2 YYNGEE. The CDR3 DNA reads TGTGCCAGCACCAACACAGGGGGGGACACCGGGGAGCTGTTTTTT. Amino acid sequence: CASTNTGGDTGELFF.